These 23 T cell receptor beta chains were all obtained from the same sample, sequenced in a study of blood T cell repertoires in COVID-19. Produced via immunoSEQ multiplex PCR; TCRdb's table is partial and in-frame only. Among about 400,000 clones listed, nearly 90% were seen once. The sequenced material came from PBMCs or T cells enriched from blood (not recorded which). Receptors originate from a woman aged 25 to 39 who had recovered from COVID-19.

This chain connects TRBV6-5 to TRBJ1-5; a weak D match, TRBD1 (6 bases). The germline gives CDR1 MNHEY, CDR2 SVGAGI. This CDR3 is built from 15 residues. Trimming stripped 6 bases from V and 1 base from J, with 13 bases between. The CDR3 DNA follows: TGTGCCAGCAGCCAGGACAGTGGGAGCAATCAGCCCCAGCATTTT. Translated: CASSQDSGSNQPQHF.

The CDR3 sequence is CASSLGLAGSYEQYF. CDR3 in DNA: TGTGCCAGCAGCTTGGGACTAGCGGGCTCCTACGAGCAGTACTTC. The chain employs TRBV7-8 and TRBJ2-7; 12 bases fit TRBD2. CDR1 is SGHVS, CDR2 FQNEAQ, per germline. This CDR3 has 15 amino acids. The J segment lost 0 bases and the V segment lost 3 bases, leaving 0 bases of the junction unmatched. Full variable domain (missing parts from reference TRBV7-8 and TRBJ2-7): GAGVSQSPRYKVAKRGQDVALRCDPISGHVSLFWYQQALGQGPEFLTYFQNEAQLDKSGLPSDRFFAERPEGSVSTLKIQRTQQEDSAVYLCASSLGLAGSYEQYFGPGTRLTVT.

This sequence joins TRBV5-1 and TRBJ2-7; 14 bases line up with TRBD2. The junction had 8 bases not matched to a gene; V was cut back by 1 base and J by 5 bases. The germline V gene has CDR1 SGHRS and CDR2 YFSETQ. The CDR3 length is 17 residues. The CDR3 DNA follows: TGCGCCAGCAGCTTGAGAGGGACTAGCGGGAGAGTCCACGAGCAGTACTTC. Protein product: CASSLRGTSGRVHEQYF.

This clone was observed once. The genes are TRBV5-5 and TRBJ2-3; 11 bases line up with TRBD2. The trim removed 2 bases at V and 6 bases at J, leaving 8 bases unmatched. Germline V CDR1 and CDR2: SGHKS, YYEKEE (reference sequence). The CDR3 sequence is 16 residues long. CDR3 loop: CASSLRSGGVADTQYF. The CDR3 bases are TGTGCCAGCAGCTTACGTAGCGGGGGGGTTGCGGATACGCAGTATTTT.

The chain employs TRBV7-9 and TRBJ1-6, with a possible D match to TRBD1 (5 bases). The CDR3 contains 14 residues. Germline lookup yields CDR1 SEHNR and CDR2 FQNEAQ (reference sequence). V gave up 5 bases and J gave up 7 bases, with 12 bases separating them. The CDR3 DNA reads TGTGCCAGCAGCCTCAGGGAGGGGAATTCACCCCTCCACTTT. Residues: CASSLREGNSPLHF.

The table lists this clone with a count of one. The chain is built from TRBV5-1 and TRBJ1-1; D is perhaps TRBD1 (6 bases). Trimming stripped 4 bases from V and 1 base from J, with 17 bases between. This CDR3 contains 16 residues. Germline lookup yields CDR1 SGHRS and CDR2 YFSETQ. CDR3 sequence (DNA): TGCGCCAGCAGCCCGGGCGGGGGGCTACGGAACACTGAAGCTTTCTTT. This translates into CASSPGGGLRNTEAFF.

This clone was observed a single time. The genes are TRBV6-5 and TRBJ1-1; 8 nucleotides match TRBD1. In germline, CDR1 is MNHEY, CDR2 SVGAGI. Unmatched junction bases numbered 12, after V lost 7 bases and J lost 5 bases. This CDR3 region has 15 residues. The CDR3 reads CASMGIGQGGTEAFF. For the CDR3, the DNA is TGTGCCAGCATGGGTATTGGACAGGGAGGTACTGAAGCTTTCTTT.

V usage is TRBV5-1 and J usage is TRBJ2-1; TRBD1 agrees at 8 bases. The V gene's germline CDR1 is SGHRS and CDR2 YFSETQ. J lost 0 bases, V lost 2 bases, and 7 bases had no gene match. The CDR3 covers 17 residues. The CDR3 is CASSLTGQGHSYNEQFF. The CDR3, as DNA: TGCGCCAGCAGCTTAACCGGACAGGGCCACTCCTACAATGAGCAGTTCTTC.

The rearrangement uses TRBV24-1 and TRBJ2-5; D is undetermined. Germline assignment: CDR1 KGHDR and CDR2 SFDVKD. This CDR3 region has 15 residues. V was trimmed by 3 bases and J by 2 bases, leaving 12 bases between them. The CDR3 loop reads CATSDSRTNQETQYF. CDR3 nucleotides: TGTGCCACCAGTGATAGCCGAACCAATCAAGAGACCCAGTACTTC.

CDR3 in amino acids: CASQRLAGLDTQYF. Written as DNA, the CDR3 is TGTGCCAGCCAAAGACTAGCGGGACTGGATACGCAGTATTTT. The chain has TRBV27 and TRBJ2-3; 11 bases map to TRBD2. The length of the CDR3 is 14 residues. Germline trimming cut 8 bases from V and 6 bases from J; bases unmatched to any gene: 7. CDR1 is MNHEY and CDR2 is SMNVEV in the germline V gene (reference sequence).

The gene calls are TRBV5-1 and TRBJ1-1, with D possibly matching TRBD1 (6 bases). Germline assignment: CDR1 SGHRS and CDR2 YFSETQ. The ends were cut back, 4 bases at V and 4 bases at J, with 11 bases in the middle. There are 13 residues in the CDR3. For the CDR3, the DNA is TGCGCCAGCAGCACTAACAGGGTCACTGAAGCTTTCTTT. Its translation: CASSTNRVTEAFF.

This clone showed up just once. The genes are TRBV30 and TRBJ1-1, with D unresolved. Germline lookup yields CDR1 GTSNPN and CDR2 SVGIG (reference sequence). V lost 3 bases to trimming and J lost 11 bases, with 13 bases between them. This CDR3 region has 11 residues. CDR3 nucleotides: TGTGCCTGGAGCGAGGAAGTCTACGCTTTCTTT. Protein: CAWSEEVYAFF.

The rearrangement joins TRBV14 to TRBJ1-4; no reliable D call. Germline CDR1 is SGHDN and CDR2 is FVKESK. Trimming cost V 1 base and J 8 bases, with 14 bases left between them. This CDR3 contains 15 residues. This CDR3 is CASSQAGGYEEKLFF. The CDR3, as DNA: TGTGCCAGCAGCCAAGCCGGAGGGTACGAGGAAAAACTGTTTTTT. Drawing the rest from reference TRBV14 and TRBJ1-4, the complete variable domain is EAGVTQFPSHSVIEKGQTVTLRCDPISGHDNLYWYRRVMGKEIKFLLHFVKESKQDESGMPNNRFLAERTGGTYSTLKVQPAELEDSGVYFCASSQAGGYEEKLFFGSGTQLSVL.

The rearrangement uses TRBV3-1 (or the pseudogene TRBV3-2) and TRBJ2-1; 9 nucleotides line up with TRBD2. This CDR3 spans 15 amino acids. With V trimmed by 0 bases and J by 10 bases, 7 bases remained unmatched. From germline, CDR1 is LGHDT and CDR2 YNNKEL (reference sequence). CDR3 in DNA: TGTGCCAGCAGCCAAGATTTTTCGCGGGAGGGCGAGCAGTTCTTC. It specifies CASSQDFSREGEQFF.

The chain couples TRBV13 to TRBJ2-7, with 9 bases aligning to TRBD1. The V gene end was trimmed by 5 bases and the J gene end by 6 bases; junction bases not matched to a gene: 8. The CDR3 loop spans 14 amino acids. CDR1 PRHDT and CDR2 FYEKMQ come from the germline V gene (reference sequence). CDR3 residues: CASSPTGGSPEQYF. DNA of the CDR3: TGTGCCAGCAGCCCGACAGGGGGATCCCCCGAGCAGTACTTC.

The chain combines TRBV2 with TRBJ1-6; TRBD1 agrees at 10 bases. Losses at the gene ends were 6 bases for V and 12 bases for J; bases not matched to a gene: 8. Germline V CDR1 and CDR2: SNHLY, FYNNEI. This CDR3 has 14 amino acids. CDR3 in amino acids: CASRGDRGWEPLHF. Here the CDR3 DNA reads TGTGCCAGCAGGGGGGACAGGGGTTGGGAACCCCTCCACTTT.

This sequence joins TRBV18 and TRBJ2-1; 10 bases fit TRBD2. The germline gives CDR1 KGHSH, CDR2 LQKENI. This CDR3 spans 15 amino acids. J gave up 10 bases and V 6 bases, and 12 bases lay outside the gene matches. The CDR3 coding sequence is TGTGCCAGCTCCCCCACGAGCGGGGGGGCAAAGGAGCAGTTCTTC. Translated, it gives CASSPTSGGAKEQFF.

V is TRBV15 and J is TRBJ2-5, with D possibly matching TRBD2 (5 bases). This CDR3 is built from 14 residues. Deletions cut 1 base from V and 4 bases from J, with 10 bases between. The germline V gene has CDR1 LNHNV and CDR2 YYDKDF (reference sequence). The CDR3 reads CATSRAAEGETQYF. CDR3 nucleotide sequence: TGTGCCACCAGCAGAGCCGCTGAGGGAGAGACCCAGTACTTC. Full variable domain (missing parts from reference TRBV15 and TRBJ2-5): DAMVIQNPRYQVTQFGKPVTLSCSQTLNHNVMYWYQQKSSQAPKLLFHYYDKDFNNEADTPDNFQSRRPNTSFCFLDIRSPGLGDTAMYLCATSRAAEGETQYFGPGTRLLVL.

This clone was counted between two and nine times. The chain couples TRBV6-1 to TRBJ2-4; D is ambiguous. CDR3 length equals 14 residues. Trimming took 1 base from V and 7 from J, leaving 11 bases between them. Germline V gives CDR1 MNHNS, CDR2 SASEGT. The CDR3 loop reads CASSEDSVVNIQYF. The CDR3 DNA follows: TGTGCCAGCAGTGAAGACAGTGTAGTTAACATTCAGTACTTC.

The chain combines TRBV19 with TRBJ2-2; tentatively, D is TRBD2 (5 bases). The CDR3 extends over 12 amino acids. The V gene's germline CDR1 is LNHDA and CDR2 SQIVND (reference sequence). Trimming stripped 9 bases from V and 6 bases from J, with 11 bases between. The chain's CDR3 is CASSAGAGELFF. The CDR3, as DNA: TGTGCCAGCAGTGCCGGGGCCGGGGAGCTGTTTTTT.

This chain links TRBV30 with TRBJ2-7; TRBD1 agrees at 9 bases. The ends lost 5 bases at V and 5 bases at J; junction bases unmatched: 13. CDR3 size: 15 residues. Germline-derived CDR1 and CDR2 are GTSNPN and SVGIG (reference sequence). The CDR3 spells CAWHDPGTGKDEQYF. The CDR3 coding sequence is TGTGCCTGGCATGACCCCGGGACAGGGAAGGACGAGCAGTACTTC.

The chain links TRBV5-4 to TRBJ2-2; 7 bases line up with TRBD1. Germline CDR1 is SGHNT and CDR2 is YYREEE (reference sequence). Germline trimming cut 0 bases from V and 2 bases from J; bases unmatched to any gene: 1. The CDR3 is made up of 15 amino acids. CDR3 region: CASSLGDSNTGELFF. The CDR3, as DNA: TGTGCCAGCAGCTTGGGGGACAGCAACACCGGGGAGCTGTTTTTT. Complete variable domain (other parts from reference TRBV5-4 and TRBJ2-2): ETGVTQSPTHLIKTRGQQVTLRCSSQSGHNTVSWYQQALGQGPQFIFQYYREEENGRGNFPPRFSGLQFPNYSSELNVNALELDDSALYLCASSLGDSNTGELFFGEGSRLTVL.

The chain joins TRBV10-3 to TRBJ1-1; TRBD1 agrees at 9 bases. The CDR3 totals 15 residues. Trimming took 4 bases from V and 2 from J; bases not matched to a gene: 5. Germline V gives CDR1 ENHRY, CDR2 SYGVKD. The CDR3: CAISAGQGVNTEAFF. The CDR3 nucleotides read TGTGCCATCAGTGCGGGACAGGGAGTTAACACTGAAGCTTTCTTT.